This TCR beta chain was found in a study of T cell repertoires in cytomegalovirus infection. Background on the study: Recently identified HLA-C-restricted and well-studied HLA-B-restricted CMV epitopes were used. Evidence of both CMV infection and a matching HLA type came from public TCR beta signatures.

TCRdb itself ran the reads through MiXCR, one entry per CDR3 protein. The table includes about 920,000 distinct CDR3 sequences, about a third detected once. The sample holds a few counts of this clonotype. What it binds is unknown. The CDR3 is made up of 14 amino acids. CDR1 is LNHDA, CDR2 SQIVND, per germline (reference sequence). With 2 bases removed from V and 7 bases from J, the gap between germline ends came to 9 bases. Broader study findings: HLA-C-restricted CMV clonotypes gave the most frequent clonotype in two of eight donors.

The TCR was taken from a human donor in good health (CMV status not recorded). Some clones in this sample may be carry-over from other donors' samples. This chain uses TRBV19 with TRBJ1-6; D is undetermined. Material: cultured CD8+ T cells from PBMCs, obtained from culture after CMV antigen stimulation. CDR3 in amino acids: CASSILELNSPLHF. CDR3 bases: TGTGCCAGTAGTATATTGGAGTTAAATTCACCCCTCCACTTT.